This T cell receptor beta chain emerged from a study of CXCR3-negative and CXCR3-positive naive CD8 T cells. Study-level information: Each library gave roughly 1.6 +/- 0.3 million of about 140 million TRB reads.

A note on this clonotype: Its antigen is not identified.

Study-level results: High diversity, comparable across both naive subsets, contrasted with much lower diversity in memory CD8+ cells.

Per germline, CDR1 KGHDR and CDR2 SFDVKD. This CDR3 spans 14 amino acids. 5' RACE with UMI labels generated the TRB cDNA libraries. TCRdb processed the 5' RACE reads again and assigns one entry to each CDR3 protein, with no DNA. In total, the table holds approximately 47,000 distinct CDR3 sequences. The sequence was collected from a human donor in good health. Some clones in this sample may be carry-over from other donors' samples. Sequenced: naive CXCR3- CD8+ T cells from blood. The subset is: CD45RO-CCR7+CD27+CD95- naive CD8+ T cells lacking CXCR3 (TNR3-). The chain couples TRBV24-1 to TRBJ1-5; TCRdb names TRBD1, which stays unverified in the absence of DNA. The CDR3 reads CATSRGKNSQPQHF.